The TCR beta chain under discussion was sequenced for a study of Tregs in tolerant kidney transplant recipients. In the case of this clone: The antigen is not known.

Produced via immunoSEQ multiplex PCR; TCRdb's table is partial and in-frame only. The data show roughly 250,000 clones, 80% to 85% seen once. Study-wide results and caveats: The small number of patients limits these findings pending further validation.

Unstimulated regulatory T cells (CD4+CD25+CD127-), CD4+CD25- non-regulatory cells, CD4 and CD8 cells were FACS-sorted from thawed PBMCs. This clonotype was obtained from a human donor in good health. Sequenced material: CD4+ T cells from blood.

CDR3 in amino acids: CASTIGQGRYYEQYF. CDR3 nucleotide sequence: TGTGCCAGCACCATTGGACAGGGGCGATACTACGAGCAGTACTTC. The genes are TRBV6-5 and TRBJ2-7; 9 nucleotides line up with TRBD1. With 7 bases clipped from V and 3 bases from J, the junction kept 10 bases outside the gene matches. The germline CDR1 and CDR2 sequences are MNHEY and SVGAGI. The CDR3 is made up of 15 amino acids.